Described below is a single T cell receptor beta chain sequence and its context. This record comes from a study of blood T cell repertoires in COVID-19. Study-level background: T cells, B-cell-depleted T cells, or PBMCs provided the cDNA or gDNA that served as material.

Sequencing used immunoSEQ multiplex PCR; TCRdb keeps in-frame clones, though not all of them. The sample lists roughly 160,000 clones, about 86% seen once, with about 19% in the top ten. V was clipped by 4 bases and J by 4 bases; unmatched bases: 2. The CDR3 extends over 13 amino acids. Germline V gene data show CDR1 as SGHKS and CDR2 as YYEKEE (reference sequence). Sequenced sample: peripheral blood. The origin of this receptor is a woman in her 70s who had recovered from COVID-19. This chain uses TRBV5-5 with TRBJ1-1, with 9 positions matching TRBD1. CDR3 sequence reads: CASSGTGLTEAFF. In DNA, the CDR3 is TGTGCCAGCAGCGGGACAGGGCTCACTGAAGCTTTCTTT.